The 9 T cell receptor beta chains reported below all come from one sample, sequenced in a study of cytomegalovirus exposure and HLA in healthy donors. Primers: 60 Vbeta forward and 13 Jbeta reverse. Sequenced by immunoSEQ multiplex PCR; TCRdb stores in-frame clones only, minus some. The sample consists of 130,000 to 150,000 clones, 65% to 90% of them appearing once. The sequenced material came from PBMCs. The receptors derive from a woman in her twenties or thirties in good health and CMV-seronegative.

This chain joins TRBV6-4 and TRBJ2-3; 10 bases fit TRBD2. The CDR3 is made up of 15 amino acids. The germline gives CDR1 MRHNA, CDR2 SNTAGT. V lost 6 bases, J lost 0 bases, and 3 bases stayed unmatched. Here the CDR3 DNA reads TGTGCCAGCAGAGAGCGGGGGGGCAGCACAGATACGCAGTATTTT. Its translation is CASRERGGSTDTQYF.

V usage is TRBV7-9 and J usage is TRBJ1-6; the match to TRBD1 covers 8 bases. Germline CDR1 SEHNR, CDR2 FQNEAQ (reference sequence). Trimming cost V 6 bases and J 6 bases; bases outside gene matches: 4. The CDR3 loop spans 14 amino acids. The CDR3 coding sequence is TGTGCCAGCAGGCTCAGGGGGCCTAATTCACCCCTCCACTTT. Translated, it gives CASRLRGPNSPLHF.

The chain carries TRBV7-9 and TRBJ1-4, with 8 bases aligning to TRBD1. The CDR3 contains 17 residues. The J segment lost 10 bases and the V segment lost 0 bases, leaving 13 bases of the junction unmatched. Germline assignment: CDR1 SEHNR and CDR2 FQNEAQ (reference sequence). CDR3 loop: CASSLASGGAFHGKLFF. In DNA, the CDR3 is TGTGCCAGCAGCTTAGCATCAGGGGGCGCGTTCCACGGAAAACTGTTTTTT.

CDR3: CASSEGSGSPYNEQFF. The CDR3 nucleotides read TGTGCCAGCAGTGAGGGCAGCGGGAGTCCCTACAATGAGCAGTTCTTC. This sequence joins TRBV6-1 and TRBJ2-1; 8 nucleotides line up with TRBD2. There are 16 residues in the CDR3. Looked up from germline, CDR1 is MNHNS and CDR2 is SASEGT. V lost 3 bases and J lost 2; bases outside the gene matches: 6.

The CDR3: CASSERGGQETQYF. DNA of the CDR3: TGTGCCAGCAGTGAGCGGGGGGGCCAGGAGACCCAGTACTTC. This rearrangement joins TRBV6-4 to TRBJ2-5, with TRBD2 matching 9 bases. V trimming: 3 bases; J trimming: 5 bases; junction bases outside the gene matches: 4. Germline V gives CDR1 MRHNA, CDR2 SNTAGT. This CDR3 is 14 amino acids long.

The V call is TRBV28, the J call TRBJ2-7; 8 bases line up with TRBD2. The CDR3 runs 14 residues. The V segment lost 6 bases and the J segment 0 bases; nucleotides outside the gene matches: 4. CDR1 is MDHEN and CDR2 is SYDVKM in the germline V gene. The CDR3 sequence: CASSPSGSSYEQYF. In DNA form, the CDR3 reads TGTGCCAGCAGCCCGAGCGGGAGCTCCTACGAGCAGTACTTC.

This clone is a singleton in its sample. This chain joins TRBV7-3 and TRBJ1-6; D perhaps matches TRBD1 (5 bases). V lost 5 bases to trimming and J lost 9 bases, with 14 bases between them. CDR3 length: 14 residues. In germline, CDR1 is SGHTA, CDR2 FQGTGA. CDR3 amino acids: CASSPQGSGSPLHF. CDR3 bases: TGTGCCAGCAGCCCTCAGGGATCCGGTTCACCCCTCCACTTT.

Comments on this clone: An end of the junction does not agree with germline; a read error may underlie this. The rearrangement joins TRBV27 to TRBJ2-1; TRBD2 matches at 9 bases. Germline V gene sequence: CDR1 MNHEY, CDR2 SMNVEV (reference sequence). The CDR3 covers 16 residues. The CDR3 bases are TGTGCCAGCAGTGTATCTAGCGGGAACTCCTACAATGAGCAGTTCTTC. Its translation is CASSVSSGNSYNEQFF.

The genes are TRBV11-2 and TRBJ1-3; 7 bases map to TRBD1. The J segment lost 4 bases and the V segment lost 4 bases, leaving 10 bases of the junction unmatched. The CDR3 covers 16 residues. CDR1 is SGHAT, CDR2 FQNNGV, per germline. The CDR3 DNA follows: TGTGCCAGCAGCTCCCTAGACAGGGTAAAGGGAAACACCATATATTTT. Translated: CASSSLDRVKGNTIYF.